These T cell receptor beta chains were read from a single sample in a study of T cells after yellow fever vaccination. TCRdb recomputed calls from the 5' RACE reads with MiXCR, one row per CDR3 protein. This sample carries about 160,000 distinct CDR3 sequences, more than 5.5% of them seen once, and the ten largest clones take more than 2%. The material was CD4+ T cells sorted from PBMCs, obtained 5 to 6 days after the first yellow fever vaccination. These receptors originate from a man aged 18 to 30 who received the YFV17D yellow fever vaccine. Both conserved end residues are part of each CDR3. A D gene is named only where the DNA matches it firmly. Rows may omit the clone size; those that give it use once, few, many or a size class.

j_call d_call v_call clone_size cdr3_aa cdr3_nt
TRBJ1-1 TRBD1 TRBV5-1 few CASSRAGGMNTEAFF TGCGCCAGCAGCCGCGCAGGGGGTATGAACACTGAAGCTTTCTTT
TRBJ2-5 TRBD2 TRBV11-2 many CASSLVAGGPKTQYF TGTGCCAGCAGCTTAGTTGCGGGGGGGCCGAAGACCCAGTACTTC
TRBJ1-2 TRBD1 TRBV2 many CASSGTGGYGYTF TGTGCCAGCAGTGGAACAGGGGGCTATGGCTACACCTTC
TRBJ2-1 TRBD1 TRBV7-3 many CASSRAPGQGEAPEQFF TGTGCCAGCAGCCGCGCCCCCGGACAGGGGGAGGCCCCTGAGCAGTTCTTC
TRBJ1-2 - TRBV5-1 few CASSLEHRYGYTF TGCGCCAGCAGCTTGGAACATCGCTATGGCTACACCTTC
TRBJ2-5 - TRBV7-7 many CASSLERGSETQYF TGTGCTAGCAGCTTAGAAAGGGGATCGGAGACCCAGTACTTC
TRBJ2-1 - TRBV24-1 - CATSVRLGEDEQFF TGTGCCACCAGTGTTCGCCTTGGGGAAGATGAGCAGTTCTTC
TRBJ2-1 - TRBV20-1 many CSASLGGTYNEQFF TGCAGTGCTTCCCTAGGGGGAACCTACAATGAGCAGTTCTTC
TRBJ1-4 - TRBV5-1 few CASSLAGGGKLFF TGCGCCAGCAGCTTGGCGGGCGGAGGAAAACTGTTTTTT
TRBJ2-1 TRBD1 TRBV4-1 many CASSQLGQGNEQFF TGCGCCAGCAGCCAACTTGGACAGGGCAATGAGCAGTTCTTC